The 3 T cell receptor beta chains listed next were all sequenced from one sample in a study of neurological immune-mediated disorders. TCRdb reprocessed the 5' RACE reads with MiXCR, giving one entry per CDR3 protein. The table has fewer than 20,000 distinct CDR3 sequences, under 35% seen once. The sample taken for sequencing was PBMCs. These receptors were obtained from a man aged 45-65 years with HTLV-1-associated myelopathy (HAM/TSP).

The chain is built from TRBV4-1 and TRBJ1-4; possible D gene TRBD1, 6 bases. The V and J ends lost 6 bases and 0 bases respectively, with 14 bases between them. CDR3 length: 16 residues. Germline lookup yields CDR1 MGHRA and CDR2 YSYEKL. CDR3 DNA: TGCGCCAGCAGGAGAGGACAGCTTGCAACTAATGAAAAACTGTTTTTT. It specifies CASRRGQLATNEKLFF.

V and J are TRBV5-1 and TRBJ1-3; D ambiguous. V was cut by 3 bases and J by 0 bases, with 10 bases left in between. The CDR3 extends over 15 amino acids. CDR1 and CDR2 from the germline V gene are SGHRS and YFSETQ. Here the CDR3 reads CASSSVGDSGNTIYF. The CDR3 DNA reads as TGCGCCAGCAGCTCTGTCGGAGACTCTGGAAACACCATATATTTT. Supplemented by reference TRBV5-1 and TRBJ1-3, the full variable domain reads KAGVTQTPRYLIKTRGQQVTLSCSPISGHRSVSWYQQTPGQGLQFLFEYFSETQRNKGNFPGRFSGRQFSNSRSEMNVSTLELGDSALYLCASSSVGDSGNTIYFGEGSWLTVV.

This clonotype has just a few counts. For the CDR3, the DNA is TGTGCCAGCTCACCGACCGGGACAGGGCTCGGGGAGCTGTTTTTT. Translated: CASSPTGTGLGELFF. J is TRBJ2-2 and V is TRBV18; 9 bases agree with TRBD1. Germline CDR1 reads KGHSH; CDR2 reads LQKENI. This CDR3 comprises 15 residues. J was trimmed by 7 bases and V by 3 bases; bases with no gene match: 6.